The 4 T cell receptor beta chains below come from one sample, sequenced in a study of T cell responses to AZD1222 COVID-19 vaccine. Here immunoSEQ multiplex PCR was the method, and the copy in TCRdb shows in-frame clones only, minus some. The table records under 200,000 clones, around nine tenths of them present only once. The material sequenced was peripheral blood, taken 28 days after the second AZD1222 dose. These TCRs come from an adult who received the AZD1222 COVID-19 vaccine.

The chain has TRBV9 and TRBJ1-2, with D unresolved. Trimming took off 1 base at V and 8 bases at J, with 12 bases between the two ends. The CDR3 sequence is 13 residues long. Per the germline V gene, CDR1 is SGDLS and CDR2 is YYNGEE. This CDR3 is CASSVKSSYGYTF. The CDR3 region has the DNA TGTGCCAGCAGCGTAAAGTCCAGCTACGGCTACACCTTC. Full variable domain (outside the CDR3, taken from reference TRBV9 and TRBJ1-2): DSGVTQTPKHLITATGQRVTLRCSPRSGDLSVYWYQQSLDQGLQFLIQYYNGEERAKGNILERFSAQQFPDLHSELNLSSLELGDSALYFCASSVKSSYGYTFGSGTRLTVV.

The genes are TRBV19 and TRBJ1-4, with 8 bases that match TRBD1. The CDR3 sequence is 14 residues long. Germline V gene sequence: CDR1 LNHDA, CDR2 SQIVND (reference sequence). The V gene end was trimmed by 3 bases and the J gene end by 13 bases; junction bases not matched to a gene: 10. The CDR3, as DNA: TGTGCCAGTAGTATCGAACAGGGGGGAAGAAGACTGTTTTTT. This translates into CASSIEQGGRRLFF. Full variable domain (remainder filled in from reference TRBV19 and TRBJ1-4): DGGITQSPKYLFRKEGQNVTLSCEQNLNHDAMYWYRQDPGQGLRLIYYSQIVNDFQKGDIAEGYSVSREKKESFPLTVTSAQKNPTAFYLCASSIEQGGRRLFFGSGTQLSVL.

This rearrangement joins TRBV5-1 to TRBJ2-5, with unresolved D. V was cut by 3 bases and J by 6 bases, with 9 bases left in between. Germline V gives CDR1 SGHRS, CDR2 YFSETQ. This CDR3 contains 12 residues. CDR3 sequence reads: CASSSRRKTQYF. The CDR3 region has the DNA TGCGCCAGCAGCTCTCGCCGAAAGACCCAGTACTTC.

CDR3 in DNA: TGTGCCAGCAGCAAACGGGGGGGCACAGATACGCAGTATTTT. Its protein product is CASSKRGGTDTQYF. The genes are TRBV7-2 and TRBJ2-3; 7 nucleotides match TRBD2. There are 14 residues in the CDR3. The J segment lost 1 base and the V segment lost 5 bases, leaving 3 bases of the junction unmatched. CDR1 and CDR2 (germline): SGHTA, FQGNSA.